This T cell receptor beta chain was captured by sequencing in a study of T-cell reconstitution after alpha-beta-depleted transplantation in children. Findings and limits, study-wide: Several patients had high TCRbeta diversity at day 60; it came from surviving recipient T cells and thymic progenitors. Several hundred expanded graft clones reportedly were the source of alpha-beta T cells about two months after transplant. At one year after transplant, newly produced T cells mostly accounted for T-cell counts and diversity.

The CDR3 has 16 residues. Trimming took off 5 bases at V and 3 bases at J, with 19 bases between the two ends. Preparation of the TCRbeta library was carried out with unique molecular identifiers. MiXCR was run by TCRdb on the PCR reads, yielding one entry per CDR3 protein. The table lists fewer than 750,000 distinct CDR3 sequences, around 23% of them singletons. The sample holds many counts of this clonotype. The antigen is not known. The receptor comes from a boy under two years old who had a stem cell transplant for acute myeloid leukemia, so the T cells may come from the graft donor. The chain has TRBV12-3 or TRBV12-4 and TRBJ1-1; D remains unclear. Sample: PBMCs, mostly from graft donor cells, taken 360 days after TCRalphabeta/CD19-depleted stem cell transplant. The CDR3: CASSLSAGLGYTEAFF. The CDR3 DNA reads as TGTGCCAGCAGTCTTAGTGCAGGTTTGGGGTACACTGAAGCTTTCTTT.